This T cell receptor (beta chain) is from a study of CD8 T cells in ankylosing spondylitis. Trimming cost V 4 bases and J 0 bases; bases outside gene matches: 2. The CDR3 runs to 14 residues. Study conclusions and caveats: Within peripheral blood, clones linked to disease were CD8+ and relatively rare. From matched ankylosing spondylitis synovial fluid, disease-linked clones were reportedly recovered at significantly enriched levels. Seemingly distinctive of ankylosing spondylitis blood was a TCR beta motif formed by eight highly homologous variants.

A note on this clonotype: Its target is unknown.

Library preparation for TCR beta used quantitative 5'-RACE with molecular barcodes. TCRdb used MiXCR to reprocess the 5' RACE reads, holding one entry per CDR3 protein. The sample lists approximately 220,000 distinct CDR3 sequences, roughly 24% occurring once. What was sequenced was blood, either unsorted or a sorted T cell fraction (not recorded which). The genes are TRBV12-3 or TRBV12-4 and TRBJ1-2, with 7 bases lining up with TRBD1. This receptor was identified in a male donor with ankylosing spondylitis or in good health (not recorded which). The CDR3, as DNA: TGTGCCAGCAGTTGGACAGGAACTAACTATGGCTACACCTTC. This sequence encodes CASSWTGTNYGYTF.